Shown below are 15 T cell receptor beta chains from a single sample sequenced in a study of OX40 agonist ivuxolimab in advanced cancers. To prepare the library, the immunoSEQ multiplex PCR assay was applied. TCRdb limited this immuneACCESS table to in-frame rearrangements with V and J called. A share of clones is missing; checked studies link under half to unresolved V genes, and the rest is unexplained. The sample table contains about 76,000 clones; only one count was recorded for 89% of them. Roughly 0.19% of the sample rests with the top ten. The material was CD4+ or CD8+ T cells sorted from blood, obtained in a trial of the OX40 agonist ivuxolimab. Every receptor here comes from an adult with an advanced solid tumor such as melanoma, head and neck, liver or kidney cancer.

The chain has TRBV7-8 and TRBJ1-1; D call uncertain. From germline, CDR1 is SGHVS and CDR2 FQNEAQ. With 4 bases removed from V and 1 base from J, the gap between germline ends came to 10 bases. The CDR3 covers 14 residues. The CDR3 sequence: CASSSEQTNTEAFF. The CDR3 coding sequence is TGTGCCAGCAGCTCGGAACAAACGAACACTGAAGCTTTCTTT.

The count of this clone is one. The rearrangement joins TRBV7-9 to TRBJ1-4; possible D gene TRBD1, 6 bases. Trimming shortened V by 1 base and J by 8 bases, and 8 bases separated the two germline ends. Germline V gene data show CDR1 as SEHNR and CDR2 as FQNEAQ (reference sequence). The CDR3 loop spans 13 amino acids. CDR3 amino acids: CASSLGQGEKLFF. In nucleotides, the CDR3 is TGTGCCAGCAGCTTAGGGCAGGGGGAAAAACTGTTTTTT.

CDR3 sequence reads: CASIFVLAGSYEQYF. The CDR3, as DNA: TGTGCCAGCATATTTGTGCTAGCGGGATCCTACGAGCAGTACTTC. This chain links TRBV6-1 with TRBJ2-7; 9 bases agree with TRBD2. CDR1 and CDR2 (germline): MNHNS, SASEGT. CDR3 length: 15 residues. The trim removed 7 bases at V and 1 base at J, leaving 8 bases unmatched.

The V call is TRBV9, the J call TRBJ2-3; 7 bases agree with TRBD1. Germline assignment: CDR1 SGDLS and CDR2 YYNGEE. CDR3 size: 14 residues. The J segment lost 4 bases and the V segment lost 4 bases, leaving 6 bases of the junction unmatched. The CDR3 region has the DNA TGTGCCAGCAGCTTGACAGGGCTCGCAGATACGCAGTATTTT. Amino acid sequence: CASSLTGLADTQYF.

The chain employs TRBV5-8 and TRBJ2-7, with D possibly matching TRBD2 (5 bases). The germline V and J ends were trimmed by 4 bases and 6 bases, with 14 bases remaining between them. Germline assignment: CDR1 SGHTS and CDR2 YDEGEE. The CDR3 totals 13 residues. CDR3 nucleotides: TGTGCCAGCAGCAGTGAGGGTTTGAGCGAGCAGTACGTC. This translates into CASSSEGLSEQYV.

CDR3 DNA sequence: TGTGCCAGCTCCCTTGGCGAGAATTCACCCCTCCACTTT. As protein: CASSLGENSPLHF. This chain joins TRBV6-6 and TRBJ1-6; D is undetermined. CDR3 size: 13 residues. V lost 8 bases and J lost 7, with 12 bases in between. Germline CDR1 is MNHNY and CDR2 is SVGAGI (reference sequence).

This clone was observed a single time. J is TRBJ2-3 and V is TRBV4-2, with 7 bases that match TRBD1. CDR3 length: 16 residues. In germline, CDR1 is LGHNA, CDR2 YNFKEQ. V was pared by 0 bases and J by 9 bases, with 12 bases of the junction left unmatched. The DNA of the CDR3 is TGTGCCAGCAGCCAAGAAATAAGGGGGCGTAGGGACACGCAGTATTTT. Translated: CASSQEIRGRRDTQYF.

The chain employs TRBV27 and TRBJ2-7, with TRBD2 identical over 9 bases. Trimming removed 4 bases from V and 4 bases from J; junction bases left unmatched: 8. Germline CDR1 reads MNHEY; CDR2 reads SMNVEV (reference sequence). The CDR3 loop spans 15 amino acids. CDR3 coding DNA: TGTGCCAGCAGTTCCCGACTAGCGGCCTCGTACGAGCAGTACTTC. This sequence encodes CASSSRLAASYEQYF.

This rearrangement joins TRBV5-4 to TRBJ1-2, with TRBD1 matching over 9 bases. This CDR3 contains 14 residues. The junction had 3 bases not matched to a gene; V was cut back by 0 bases and J by 6 bases. Germline CDR1 SGHNT, CDR2 YYREEE (reference sequence). In nucleotides, the CDR3 is TGTGCCAGCAGCTTGGACCGGACAGGGGATGGCTACACCTTC. This sequence encodes CASSLDRTGDGYTF.

The chain is built from TRBV9 and TRBJ2-5; no definite D call. CDR1 is SGDLS and CDR2 is YYNGEE in the germline V gene. Between the trimmed V and J ends, which lost 3 bases and 2 bases, there was a span of 2 bases. CDR3 length: 11 amino acids. The CDR3 DNA follows: TGTGCCAGCAGCGATCAAGAGACCCAGTACTTC. Translated, it gives CASSDQETQYF.

The chain carries TRBV6-5 and TRBJ2-2; D may correspond to TRBD1 or TRBD2 (6 bases each). V was cut by 7 bases and J by 5 bases, with 17 bases left in between. This CDR3 is built from 15 residues. The germline gives CDR1 MNHEY, CDR2 SVGAGI. CDR3 nucleotide sequence: TGTGCCAGCACTAACCGGTTAGGGGGGACCGGGGAGCTGTTTTTT. Translated, it gives CASTNRLGGTGELFF.

CDR3 in amino acids: CASSVFGTSDPSGELFF. CDR3 nucleotide sequence: TGTGCCAGCAGCGTATTCGGGACTAGCGATCCCTCCGGGGAGCTGTTTTTT. The chain couples TRBV9 to TRBJ2-2, with 10 bases aligning to TRBD2. The germline CDR1 and CDR2 sequences are SGDLS and YYNGEE. CDR3 length: 17 residues. V gave up 1 base and J gave up 6 bases; unmatched junction bases: 9.

DNA for the CDR3: TGTGCCAGCAGCTTATCGCAGGGTTGGACCTACGAGCAGTACTTC. Its translation: CASSLSQGWTYEQYF. This sequence joins TRBV5-4 and TRBJ2-7, with a weak D call TRBD1 (5 bases). Germline CDR1 reads SGHNT; CDR2 reads YYREEE (reference sequence). The V gene lost 2 bases and the J gene lost 2 bases, with 14 bases spanning the gap. The CDR3 is 15 residues long.

The V call is TRBV10-3, the J call TRBJ1-1; D possibly corresponds to TRBD1 (5 bases). CDR3 length equals 12 residues. CDR1 and CDR2 (germline): ENHRY, SYGVKD. The V end was cut by 10 bases, the J end by 3 bases, with 12 bases between. CDR3 coding DNA: TGTGCCACCTTGACAGAGTACACTGAAGCTTTCTTT. Translating gives CATLTEYTEAFF.

The chain couples TRBV4-2 to TRBJ1-4; D may be TRBD1 (5 bases). Trimming removed 4 bases from V and 14 bases from J, with 20 bases in between. The CDR3 contains 14 residues. The germline CDR1 and CDR2 sequences are LGHNA and YNFKEQ. Here the CDR3 DNA reads TGTGCCAGCAGCCCGGGATGGGGTGGGGGAAACCTGTTTTTT. This encodes CASSPGWGGGNLFF.